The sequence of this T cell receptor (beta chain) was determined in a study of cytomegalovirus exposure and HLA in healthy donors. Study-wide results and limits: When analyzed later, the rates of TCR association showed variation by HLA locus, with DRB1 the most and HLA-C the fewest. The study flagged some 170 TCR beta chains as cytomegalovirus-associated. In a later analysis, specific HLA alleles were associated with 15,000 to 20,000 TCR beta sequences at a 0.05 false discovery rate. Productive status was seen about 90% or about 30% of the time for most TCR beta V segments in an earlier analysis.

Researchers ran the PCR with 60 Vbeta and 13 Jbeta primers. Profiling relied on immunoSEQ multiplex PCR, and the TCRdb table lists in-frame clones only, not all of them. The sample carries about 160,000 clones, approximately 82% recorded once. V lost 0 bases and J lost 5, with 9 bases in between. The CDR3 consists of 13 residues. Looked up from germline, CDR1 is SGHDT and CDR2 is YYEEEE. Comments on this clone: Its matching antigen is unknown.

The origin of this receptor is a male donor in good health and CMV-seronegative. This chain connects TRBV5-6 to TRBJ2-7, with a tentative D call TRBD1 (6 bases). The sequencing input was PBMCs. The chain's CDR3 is CASSLDRVDEQYF. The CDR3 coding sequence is TGTGCCAGCAGCTTGGACAGGGTCGACGAGCAGTACTTC.